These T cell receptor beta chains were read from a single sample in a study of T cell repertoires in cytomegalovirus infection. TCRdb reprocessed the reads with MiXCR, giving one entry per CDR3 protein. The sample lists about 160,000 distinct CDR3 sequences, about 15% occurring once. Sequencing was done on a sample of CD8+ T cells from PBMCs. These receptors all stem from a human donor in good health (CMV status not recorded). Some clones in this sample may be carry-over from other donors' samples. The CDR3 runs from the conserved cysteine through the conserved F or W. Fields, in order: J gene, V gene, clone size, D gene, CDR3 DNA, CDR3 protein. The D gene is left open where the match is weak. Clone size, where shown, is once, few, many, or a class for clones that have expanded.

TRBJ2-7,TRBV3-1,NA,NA,TGTGCCAGCAGCCACCCTGGATGGGGGGCCGAGCAGTACTTC,CASSHPGWGAEQYF
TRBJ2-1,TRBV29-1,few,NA,TGCAGCGTTGAACCGGACTACTACAATGAGCAGTTCTTC,CSVEPDYYNEQFF
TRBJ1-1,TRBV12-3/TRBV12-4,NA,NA,TGTGCCAGCAGTTTCAAAACAAACACTGAAGCTTTCTTT,CASSFKTNTEAFF
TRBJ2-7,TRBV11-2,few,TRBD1,TGTGCCAGCAGCTTAGAGGGACAGATCCCCTACGAGCAGTACTTC,CASSLEGQIPYEQYF
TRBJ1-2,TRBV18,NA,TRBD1,TGTGCCAGCTCACCAACGGGACAGGGGCCGTCTGGCTATGGCTACACCTTC,CASSPTGQGPSGYGYTF
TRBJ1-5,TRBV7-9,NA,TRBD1,TGTGCCAGCAGCTCAGGGGGGGTCAATCAGCCCCAGCATTTT,CASSSGGVNQPQHF
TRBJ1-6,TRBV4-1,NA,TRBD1,TGTGCCAACAGCCCGACAGGGGGTAATTCACCCCTCCACTTT,CANSPTGGNSPLHF
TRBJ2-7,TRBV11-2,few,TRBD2,TGTGCCAGCAGGGCCTGGGGGGGCGAGCAGTACTTC,CASRAWGGEQYF
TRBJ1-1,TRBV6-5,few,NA,TGTGCCAGCAGCCCCACGACAGTATGGAATGCGAACACTGAAGCTTTCTTT,CASSPTTVWNANTEAFF
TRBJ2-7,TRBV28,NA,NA,TGTGCCAGCAGTTTATCGTTCGGGCAATTCTACGAGCAGTACTTC,CASSLSFGQFYEQYF
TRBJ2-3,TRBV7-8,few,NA,TGTGCCAGTACAAACCACAGGGCGGGGATTACAGATACGCAGTATTTT,CASTNHRAGITDTQYF
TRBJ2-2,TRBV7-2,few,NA,TGTGCCAGCAGCCCAGCCCTCGATGGGGGCCTATGGACCGGGGAGCTGTTTTTT,CASSPALDGGLWTGELFF
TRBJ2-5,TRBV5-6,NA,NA,TGTGCCAGCAGCCCCCCGGACAGCGAAGAGACCCAGTACTTC,CASSPPDSEETQYF
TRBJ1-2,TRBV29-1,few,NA,TGCAGCGTTGATGGACAGCCAGAGATCGTCTATGGCTACACCTTC,CSVDGQPEIVYGYTF
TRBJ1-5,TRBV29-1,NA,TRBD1,TGCAGCGTTGAAGGGGCAGGGGGCCCCGGTAATCAGCCCCAGCATTTT,CSVEGAGGPGNQPQHF
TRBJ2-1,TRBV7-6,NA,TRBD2,TGTGCCAGCAGTCGTTTAGGACTAGCGGGAATCCTCGACTACAATGAGCAGTTCTTC,CASSRLGLAGILDYNEQFF
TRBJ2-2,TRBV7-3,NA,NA,TGTGCCAGCAGCTTAGACTGGAGACAGGCAGCCGGGGAGCTGTTTTTT,CASSLDWRQAAGELFF
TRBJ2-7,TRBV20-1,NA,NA,TGCAGTGCTAGAGGGGGGGCAACCTACGAGCAGTACTTC,CSARGGATYEQYF
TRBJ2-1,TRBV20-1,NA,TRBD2,TGCAGTGCTAGTGACGGGAGGGCCTCTATAGATGAGCAGTTCTTC,CSASDGRASIDEQFF
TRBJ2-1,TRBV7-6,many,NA,TGTGCCAGCAGCTTGGCGGTCTACAATGAGCAGTTCTTC,CASSLAVYNEQFF
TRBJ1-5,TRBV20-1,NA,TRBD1,TGCAGTGCTAGAGATGGCCCAGGGGGCGCGAGAAGCAATCAGCCCCAGCATTTT,CSARDGPGGARSNQPQHF
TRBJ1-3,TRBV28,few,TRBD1,TGTGCCAGCAGGTCAGGGGGATCTGGAAACACCATATATTTT,CASRSGGSGNTIYF